This TCR beta chain was identified during a study of cytotoxic CD8 clonotypes in ibrutinib-treated CLL. About the study: Partial response occurred in roughly 25 patients and complete response in 2; at median around 70 months, approximately 14 remained remitted and about 12 progressed. Median treatment time before response sampling was approximately twelve months, range 6 to 36.

Note on this clone: Antigen: not known.

A 1 in 200,000 to 1 in 1 million T cell depth was the sequencing target. Here immunoSEQ multiplex PCR was the method, and the copy in TCRdb shows in-frame clones only, minus some. The sample contains 250,000 or so clones, roughly 74% of which appear only once. Study-wide results and limits: Starting clonality was above that of age-matched healthy donors and tracked circulating CD8+ T-cell counts.

The CDR3 is made up of 16 amino acids. The V segment lost 1 base and the J segment 5 bases; nucleotides outside the gene matches: 7. The V gene's germline CDR1 is LGHNA and CDR2 YSLEER. The V gene is TRBV4-3, the J gene TRBJ2-3, with 9 positions matching TRBD2. The material was PBMCs, obtained after 24 months of ibrutinib treatment. The source of this sequence is a human donor with chronic lymphocytic leukemia. The CDR3 nucleotides are TGCGCCAGCAGCCAAGTGGCGGGAGGGAGTATAGATACGCAGTATTTT. It yields the protein CASSQVAGGSIDTQYF.